The source of this T cell receptor (beta chain) is a study of Ad26.COV2.S vaccination and SARS-CoV-2 variants. Looking at the study overall: Donor allocation was to the COV1001 Ad26.COV2.S trial arm. Donor got 5x10^10 or 1x10^11 viral particles of Ad26.COV2.S. Study-wide results and caveats: Spike-specific TCR breadth was greater in vaccine than placebo recipients. The authors reported substantial breadth in spike-specific CD8+ and CD4+ T cell responses after vaccination.

Some clones are missing from TCRdb's copy, which holds only in-frame ones; the method was immunoSEQ multiplex PCR. The sample has fewer than 300,000 clones, 70% to 90% seen once. Trimming at V came to 4 bases and at J to 0 bases, leaving 9 bases not matched to a gene. This CDR3 is built from 16 residues. Per germline, CDR1 MDHEN and CDR2 SYDVKM. Treatment indicated: approximately 18 received Ad26.COV2.S at low or high dose, single or two shots; about 5 received placebo; per-sample allocation not given. Collection of samples fell on day 63 after the first vaccine or placebo injection. On this clone itself: Its antigen is not known.

The source material was peripheral blood, sampled in a trial of Ad26.COV2.S vaccine versus placebo. The clonotype was recovered from a person between 18 and 65 years old who received the Ad26.COV2.S COVID-19 vaccine or a placebo. This chain connects TRBV28 to TRBJ2-7; TRBD2 matches 7 bases. The CDR3 loop reads CASSSPGRGFSYEQYF. The CDR3 region has the DNA TGTGCCAGCAGTTCCCCTGGGCGGGGGTTCTCCTACGAGCAGTACTTC.